These 32 T cell receptor beta chains share one sample of origin, sequenced in a study of human T cells and chemical hapten exposure. A single record per CDR3 protein comes from TCRdb applying MiXCR to the RACE reads. The sample includes roughly 380,000 distinct CDR3 sequences, about 4.8% of them seen just once. The time point is: patch test 1, 2 weeks after DPC sensitization. As for treatment: therapeutic diphenylcyclopropenone sensitization with weekly scalp DPC. Here the sequenced sample was whole blood, taken in connection with sensitization to the hapten diphenylcyclopropenone (DPC). The source of these receptors is a woman aged 45 to 65 with alopecia areata. Some clones in this sample may be carry-over from other donors' samples.

The chain recombines TRBV6-2 or TRBV6-3 with TRBJ2-7, with D uncertain. Germline V gives CDR1 MNHEY, CDR2 SVGEGT. The CDR3 is made up of 11 amino acids. V shed 6 bases and J shed 7 bases, with 10 bases lying between them. The DNA of the CDR3 is TGTGCCAGCAGCCACACTTGGGAGCAGTACTTC. Translating it yields CASSHTWEQYF.

This chain links TRBV29-1 with TRBJ2-1; 9 nucleotides align to TRBD2. The CDR3 contains 15 residues. The J segment lost 4 bases and the V segment lost 6 bases, leaving 10 bases of the junction unmatched. Germline V CDR1 and CDR2: SQVTM, ANQGSEA. CDR3 DNA: TGCAGCGTCGGAAATGGCGGGAGGGGGTACAATGAGCAGTTCTTC. Its protein is CSVGNGGRGYNEQFF.

A few counts support this clonotype. V is TRBV3-1 and J is TRBJ2-7, with D tentatively TRBD1 (5 bases). Trimming shortened V by 4 bases and J by 0 bases, and 10 bases separated the two germline ends. CDR3 length: 14 amino acids. Germline V gene data show CDR1 as LGHDT and CDR2 as YNNKEL (reference sequence). The CDR3 DNA follows: TGTGCCAGCAGCCCCAGGGTCCGCTCCTACGAGCAGTACTTC. It specifies CASSPRVRSYEQYF.

In this sample, this clonotype turned up many times. The rearrangement uses TRBV12-3 or TRBV12-4 and TRBJ2-1, with 10 bases identical to TRBD2. With V trimmed by 3 bases and J by 8 bases, 7 bases remained unmatched. The CDR3 is 15 residues long. The CDR3, as DNA: TGTGCCAGCAGTTTTCGCCTAGCGGGAGCATATGAGCAGTTCTTC. This gives the protein CASSFRLAGAYEQFF.

This clonotype showed up many times. The chain couples TRBV10-3 to TRBJ1-5; TRBD1 might be the D (5 bases). The CDR3 is made up of 14 amino acids. The V end lost 4 bases, the J end lost 0 bases, and 7 bases lay between the germline ends. Per germline, CDR1 ENHRY and CDR2 SYGVKD. For the CDR3, the DNA is TGTGCCATCAGTGGGGACGCTAGCAATCAGCCCCAGCATTTT. Translated, it gives CAISGDASNQPQHF.

At least ten counts were recorded for this clonotype. This chain uses TRBV20-1 with TRBJ2-7, with D possibly TRBD1 on 5 matching bases. Deletions cut 6 bases from V and 1 base from J, with 13 bases between. Germline V gene data show CDR1 as DFQATT and CDR2 as SNEGSKA (reference sequence). This CDR3 is 13 amino acids long. The CDR3 reads CSAQGSSSYEQYF. CDR3 nucleotides: TGCAGTGCCCAGGGTTCCTCGTCCTACGAGCAGTACTTC.

This clonotype was observed many times. J is TRBJ1-6 and V is TRBV10-2; perhaps TRBD1 as D (5 bases). The CDR3 has 12 amino acids. Germline CDR1 WSHSY, CDR2 SAAADI. V lost 7 bases, J lost 6 bases, and 7 bases lay in between. CDR3 nucleotides: TGCGCCAGCAAAGGGACTAATTCACCCCTCCACTTT. Its translation: CASKGTNSPLHF.

This clonotype was seen at least ten times. The chain joins TRBV4-3 to TRBJ2-7, with 7 bases fitting TRBD2. Germline CDR1 LGHNA, CDR2 YSLEER. With 3 bases clipped from V and 7 bases from J, the junction kept 6 bases outside the gene matches. The CDR3 consists of 13 residues. Here the CDR3 reads CASSQGGTGEQYF. The DNA for the CDR3 is TGCGCCAGCAGCCAGGGGGGGACTGGGGAGCAGTACTTC.

Many counts were recorded for this clonotype. The chain combines TRBV5-1 with TRBJ2-1; D is unresolved. Germline-derived CDR1 and CDR2 are SGHRS and YFSETQ. Trimming stripped 1 base from V and 9 bases from J, with 14 bases between. The CDR3 is 14 amino acids. The CDR3 region has the DNA TGCGCCAGCAGCTTGACCCTAGAGGCGGCTGAGCAGTTCTTC. It is translated as CASSLTLEAAEQFF.

In this sample, this clonotype turned up many times. This rearrangement joins TRBV5-1 to TRBJ2-1; 9 nucleotides agree with TRBD2. The CDR3 has 15 amino acids. V lost 0 bases to trimming and J lost 4 bases; unmatched junction nucleotides: 2. In germline, CDR1 is SGHRS, CDR2 YFSETQ. Here the CDR3 reads CASSLGLAEYNEQFF. The CDR3, as DNA: TGCGCCAGCAGCTTGGGACTAGCGGAGTACAATGAGCAGTTCTTC.

This clonotype turned up a few times. The rearrangement links TRBV12-3 or TRBV12-4 to TRBJ2-7, with TRBD1 as a possible D gene (6 bases). Trimming pared 6 bases from V and 3 bases from J, leaving 15 bases between. CDR3 length: 14 amino acids. CDR3 DNA sequence: TGTGCCAGCAGCCTCCGGGACAATATCTACGAGCAGTACTTC. Protein product: CASSLRDNIYEQYF.

This clonotype was counted many times. The chain has TRBV12-3 or TRBV12-4 and TRBJ2-7; 7 positions match TRBD2. The CDR3 spans 10 residues. The J segment lost 7 bases and the V segment lost 10 bases, leaving 4 bases of the junction unmatched. CDR3 bases: TGTGCCACCGGGGAGGGAGAGCAGTACTTC. It encodes CATGEGEQYF.

The V gene is TRBV11-2, the J gene TRBJ2-3; 7 bases align to TRBD2. The CDR3 has 15 residues. Germline V gene lookup returns CDR1 SGHAT and CDR2 FQNNGV. Losses at the gene ends were 4 bases for V and 4 bases for J; bases not matched to a gene: 8. CDR3 DNA: TGTGCCAGCAGCTCATGGGGGAGGGCCGCAGATACGCAGTATTTT. Encoded protein: CASSSWGRAADTQYF.

This clonotype was counted at least ten times. V is TRBV5-3 and J is TRBJ2-7, with 8 bases fitting TRBD2. TRBV5-3 is sorted into the ORF group, with uncertain function. This CDR3 spans 16 amino acids. After removal of 4 bases from V and 4 bases from J, the junction contained 13 bases not matched to a gene. The CDR3 protein is CARSHLSGRYIYEQYF. CDR3 coding DNA: TGTGCCAGAAGCCACCTGAGCGGGAGATATATTTACGAGCAGTACTTC.

This clonotype has at least ten counts. This sequence joins TRBV28 and TRBJ2-4, with D tentatively TRBD2 (5 bases). This CDR3 spans 13 amino acids. The germline CDR1 and CDR2 sequences are MDHEN and SYDVKM. Trimming shortened V by 5 bases and J by 9 bases, and 14 bases separated the two germline ends. The CDR3 loop is CASSIQRAGIQYF. CDR3 nucleotides: TGTGCCAGCAGTATACAGAGGGCCGGCATTCAGTACTTC. The full variable domain, in which reference TRBV28 and TRBJ2-4 provide the parts outside the CDR3, is DVKVTQSSRYLVKRTGEKVFLECVQDMDHENMFWYRQDPGLGLRLIYFSYDVKMKEKGDIPEGYSVSREKKERFSLILESASTNQTSMYLCASSIQRAGIQYFGAGTRLSVL.

The sample holds many counts of this clonotype. This chain links TRBV27 with TRBJ2-2; no firm D call. This CDR3 spans 13 amino acids. V lost 10 bases, J lost 4 bases, and 13 bases lay in between. The germline V gene encodes CDR1 MNHEY and CDR2 SMNVEV (reference sequence). The CDR3 sequence is CAIKASGTGELFF. The DNA for the CDR3 is TGTGCCATCAAGGCGTCGGGCACCGGGGAGCTGTTTTTT.

This clonotype appeared a few times. This chain joins TRBV21-1 and TRBJ2-2; the tabulated D call, TRBD1, remains unverified against the DNA. TRBV21-1 is a listed pseudogene. The CDR3 is made up of 17 amino acids. CDR3 sequence (DNA): TGTGCCAGCAGCAAGGGACAGGGGTTTCCGAACACCGGGGAGCTGTTTTTT. Its translation: CASSKGQGFPNTGELFF.

This clonotype was picked up a small number of times. The V and J genes are TRBV7-3 and TRBJ2-2; possibly TRBD1 for D (6 bases). V was trimmed by 2 bases and J by 9 bases, leaving 7 bases between them. CDR1 is SGHTA, CDR2 FQGTGA, per germline. The CDR3 totals 12 residues. The CDR3 here is CASSLRDRELFF. CDR3 nucleotides: TGTGCCAGCAGCTTACGGGACAGGGAGCTGTTTTTT. Full variable domain (remainder filled in from reference TRBV7-3 and TRBJ2-2): GAGVSQTPSNKVTEKGKYVELRCDPISGHTALYWYRQSLGQGPEFLIYFQGTGAADDSGLPNDRFFAVRPEGSVSTLKIQRTERGDSAVYLCASSLRDRELFFGEGSRLTVL.

This rearrangement joins TRBV19 to TRBJ2-2; 9 positions match TRBD2. V lost 2 bases, J lost 6 bases, and 4 bases stayed unmatched. The CDR3 contains 15 residues. Germline V gene lookup returns CDR1 LNHDA and CDR2 SQIVND (reference sequence). The CDR3 sequence: CASSIISGSPGELFF. In DNA, the CDR3 is TGTGCCAGTAGTATAATTAGCGGGAGCCCCGGGGAGCTGTTTTTT.

This clonotype was seen many times. This rearrangement joins TRBV10-3 to TRBJ2-1; D is perhaps TRBD2 (5 bases). This CDR3 has 13 amino acids. Germline values: CDR1 ENHRY, CDR2 SYGVKD. The V and J ends lost 5 bases and 8 bases respectively, with 13 bases between them. CDR3 sequence (DNA): TGTGCCATCAGTCTAACAGACGGGGATGAGCAGTTCTTC. Translated: CAISLTDGDEQFF.

This clonotype was counted between two and nine times. The J gene is TRBJ1-2, the V gene TRBV12-3 or TRBV12-4; D remains unclear. V gave up 7 bases and J gave up 4 bases, with 16 bases separating them. The CDR3 totals 14 residues. The CDR3 nucleotides read TGTGCCAGCACCCCACCGGGAAGCCTCTATGGCTACACCTTC. Protein: CASTPPGSLYGYTF.

This clonotype has more than one count but fewer than ten. The chain recombines TRBV3-1 with TRBJ2-2; no clear D gene. Trimming shortened V by 4 bases and J by 2 bases, and 11 bases separated the two germline ends. The CDR3 has 15 residues. CDR1 is LGHDT and CDR2 is YNNKEL in the germline V gene (reference sequence). CDR3 nucleotides: TGTGCCAGCAGCCCCCTCGCGATCAACACCGGGGAGCTGTTTTTT. This sequence encodes CASSPLAINTGELFF.

In this sample, this clonotype turned up many times. V gene TRBV6-5 combines with J gene TRBJ2-6; 7 positions agree with TRBD1. The ends lost 2 bases at V and 0 bases at J; junction bases unmatched: 7. CDR1 and CDR2 (germline): MNHEY, SVGAGI. The CDR3 has 18 residues. The CDR3, as DNA: TGTGCCAGCAGTTACGGGGGACAGAGAAGCTCTGGGGCCAACGTCCTGACTTTC. Translated: CASSYGGQRSSGANVLTF.

This clonotype was seen many times. The chain couples TRBV27 to TRBJ1-5, with a weak D call TRBD1 (5 bases). CDR3 length: 15 residues. V was trimmed by 0 bases and J by 4 bases, leaving 10 bases between them. The germline V gene has CDR1 MNHEY and CDR2 SMNVEV (reference sequence). The CDR3 protein is CASSLSKAGNQPQHF. The CDR3 nucleotides read TGTGCCAGCAGTTTATCGAAGGCAGGGAATCAGCCCCAGCATTTT.

This clonotype has ten or more counts. This chain joins TRBV6-1 and TRBJ2-2; 7 bases map to TRBD1. The V and J ends lost 2 bases and 7 bases, in that order; junction bases with no gene match: 7. Germline CDR1 MNHNS, CDR2 SASEGT. This CDR3 comprises 15 residues. The CDR3 DNA reads TGTGCCAGCAGTGAACTGACAGGGAGTGTCGGGGAGCTGTTTTTT. Translation gives CASSELTGSVGELFF.

This clonotype was observed many times. The chain links TRBV5-1 to TRBJ2-1; the D gene is possibly TRBD2 (5 bases). CDR1 and CDR2 from the germline V gene are SGHRS and YFSETQ. CDR3 length equals 11 residues. The ends were cut back, 4 bases at V and 10 bases at J, with 9 bases in the middle. CDR3 nucleotides: TGCGCCAGCAGCGAGGGAAGAGAGCAGTTCTTC. Amino acid sequence: CASSEGREQFF.

This clonotype was counted ten times or more. Here the CDR3 reads CASSVVKRDTQYF. CDR3 in DNA: TGTGCCAGCAGTGTAGTCAAGAGAGATACGCAGTATTTT. The chain employs TRBV12-3 or TRBV12-4 and TRBJ2-3; D is undetermined. Deletions cut 5 bases from V and 5 bases from J, with 11 bases between. The CDR3 has 13 residues.

The sample holds a few counts of this clonotype. V is TRBV20-1 and J is TRBJ2-3, with 12 positions matching TRBD1. Germline-derived CDR1 and CDR2 are DFQATT and SNEGSKA (reference sequence). The CDR3 has 15 amino acids. The trim removed 6 bases at V and 6 bases at J, leaving 10 bases unmatched. This chain's CDR3 is CSARNPGQGADTQYF. The CDR3 coding sequence is TGCAGTGCCAGAAATCCGGGACAGGGGGCCGATACGCAGTATTTT.

This clonotype was detected ten times or more. V usage is TRBV12-3 or TRBV12-4 and J usage is TRBJ2-1, with 9 bases that match TRBD2. CDR3 length: 12 residues. The V and J ends lost 6 bases and 16 bases, in that order; junction bases with no gene match: 10. CDR3 region: CASRRAGGELFF. CDR3 coding DNA: TGTGCCAGCAGGCGAGCGGGGGGCGAGCTCTTCTTC.

In regard to this clonotype: This may be a read error, as it is one base from a much larger clone. This likely comes from a read error, as the CDR3 has no conserved phenylalanine or tryptophan at its end. The chain joins TRBV5-1 to TRBJ2-3; tentative D call: TRBD1 (6 bases). CDR1 and CDR2 (germline): SGHRS, YFSETQ. The CDR3 covers 14 residues. The germline V and J ends were trimmed by 1 base and 4 bases, with 10 bases remaining between them. The CDR3 sequence is CASSLSTGSDTQYS. CDR3 in DNA: TGCGCCAGCAGCTTGTCCACAGGGTCAGATACGCAGTATTCT.

This clonotype appeared a few times. The gene calls are TRBV3-1 and TRBJ1-2; D is unclear. Germline V gene sequence: CDR1 LGHDT, CDR2 YNNKEL (reference sequence). Trimming removed 4 bases from V and 7 bases from J, with 13 bases in between. This CDR3 is built from 13 residues. The chain's CDR3 is CASSLRGTSGYTF. CDR3 sequence (DNA): TGTGCCAGCAGCCTCCGGGGTACCTCTGGCTACACCTTC.

This clonotype was seen ten or more times. The chain joins TRBV4-3 to TRBJ2-1; D gene ambiguous. The CDR3 is made up of 20 amino acids. From germline, CDR1 is LGHNA and CDR2 YSLEER. V lost 0 bases and J lost 5, with 26 bases in between. The CDR3 reads CASSQDVELVPLRRHNEQFF. The DNA for the CDR3 is TGCGCCAGCAGCCAAGATGTAGAGCTTGTTCCCCTTAGACGCCACAATGAGCAGTTCTTC.